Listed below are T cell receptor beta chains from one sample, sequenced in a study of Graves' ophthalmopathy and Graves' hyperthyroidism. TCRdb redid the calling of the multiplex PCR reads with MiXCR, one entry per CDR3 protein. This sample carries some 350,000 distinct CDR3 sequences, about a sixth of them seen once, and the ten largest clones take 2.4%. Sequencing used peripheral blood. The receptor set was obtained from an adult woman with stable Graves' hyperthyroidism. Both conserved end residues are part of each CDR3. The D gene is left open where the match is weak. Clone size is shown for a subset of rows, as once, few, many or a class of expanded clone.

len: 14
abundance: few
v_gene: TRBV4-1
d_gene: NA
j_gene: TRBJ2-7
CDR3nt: TGCGCCAGCAGCCAAGTAATAGCGGATACGAAGCAGTACTTC
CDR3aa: CASSQVIADTKQYF

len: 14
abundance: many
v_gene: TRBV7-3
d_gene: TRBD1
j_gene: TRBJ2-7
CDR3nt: TGTGCCAGCAGCCTGACAGGGGTGCTATCCGAGCAGTACTTC
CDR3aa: CASSLTGVLSEQYF

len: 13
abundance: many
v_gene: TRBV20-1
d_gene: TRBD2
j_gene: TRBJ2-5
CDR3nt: TGCAGTGTAGCAGCGGGAAATCGGGAGACCCAGTACTTC
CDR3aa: CSVAAGNRETQYF

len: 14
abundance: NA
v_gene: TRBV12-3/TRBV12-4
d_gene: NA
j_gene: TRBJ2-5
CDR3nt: TGTGCCAGCAGTACTAGCAGTCTTGAAGAGACCCAGTACTTC
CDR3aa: CASSTSSLEETQYF

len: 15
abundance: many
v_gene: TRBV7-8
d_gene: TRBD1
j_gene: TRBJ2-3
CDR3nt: TGTGCCAGCAGGACTGAACAGGGGTACGTGGATACGCAGTATTTT
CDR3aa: CASRTEQGYVDTQYF

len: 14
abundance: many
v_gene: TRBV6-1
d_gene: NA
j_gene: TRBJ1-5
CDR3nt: TGTGCCAGCAGTCCGCGTTCCAACAATCAGCCCCAGCATTTT
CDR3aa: CASSPRSNNQPQHF

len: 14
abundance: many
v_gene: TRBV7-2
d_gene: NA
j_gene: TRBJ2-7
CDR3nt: TGTGCCAGCAGCTTTAGACAGATGTCCTACGAGCAGTACTTC
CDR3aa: CASSFRQMSYEQYF

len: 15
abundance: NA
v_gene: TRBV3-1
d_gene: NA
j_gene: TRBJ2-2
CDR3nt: TGTGCCAGCAGCCAAGGTCTAACAGGGCTCGGGGAGCTGTTTTTT
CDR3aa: CASSQGLTGLGELFF

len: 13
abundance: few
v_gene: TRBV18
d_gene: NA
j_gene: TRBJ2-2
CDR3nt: TGTGCCAGCTCACCGTCTGGTTCCGGGGAGCTGTTTTTT
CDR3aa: CASSPSGSGELFF

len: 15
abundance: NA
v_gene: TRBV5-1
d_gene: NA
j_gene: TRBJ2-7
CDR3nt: TGCGCCAGCAACCCTTCCCCTTCCAATTCCTACGAGCAGTACTTC
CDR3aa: CASNPSPSNSYEQYF

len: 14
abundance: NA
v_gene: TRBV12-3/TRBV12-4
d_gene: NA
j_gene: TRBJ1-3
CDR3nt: TGTGCCAGCAGTTTGGGGGGGGATAAAAACACCATATATTTT
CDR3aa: CASSLGGDKNTIYF

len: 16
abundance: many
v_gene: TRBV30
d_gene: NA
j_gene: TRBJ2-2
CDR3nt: TGTGCCTGGAGTCACCAGTTCGCAGCGAACACCGGGGAGCTGTTTTTT
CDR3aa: CAWSHQFAANTGELFF

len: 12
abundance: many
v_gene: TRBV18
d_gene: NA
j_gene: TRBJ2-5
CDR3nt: TGTGCCAGCAGTCCGAACCAAGAGACCCAGTACTTC
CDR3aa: CASSPNQETQYF

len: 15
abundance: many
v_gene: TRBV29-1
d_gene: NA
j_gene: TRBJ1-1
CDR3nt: TGCAGCGTTGTCCTGCCGGGACAAGAAACGACTGAAGCTTTCTTT
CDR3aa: CSVVLPGQETTEAFF

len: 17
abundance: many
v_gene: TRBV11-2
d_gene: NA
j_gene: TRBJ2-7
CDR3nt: TGTGCCAGCAGCTCAGTAAAAGAGCGGATACACTCCTACGAGCAGTACTTC
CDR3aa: CASSSVKERIHSYEQYF

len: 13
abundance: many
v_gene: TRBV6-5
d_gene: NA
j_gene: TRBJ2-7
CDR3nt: TGTGCCAGCAAACGGGACTCCACCTACGAGCAGTACTTC
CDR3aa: CASKRDSTYEQYF

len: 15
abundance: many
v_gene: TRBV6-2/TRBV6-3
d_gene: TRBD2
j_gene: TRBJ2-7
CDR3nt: TGTGCCAGCAGTCACCGACTAGCCCGGGGCCACGAGCAGTACTTC
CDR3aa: CASSHRLARGHEQYF

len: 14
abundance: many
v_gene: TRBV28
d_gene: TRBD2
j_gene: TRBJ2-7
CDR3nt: TGTGCCAGCAGTAGCGGGAAGAGCTCCTACGAGCAGTACTTC
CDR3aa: CASSSGKSSYEQYF

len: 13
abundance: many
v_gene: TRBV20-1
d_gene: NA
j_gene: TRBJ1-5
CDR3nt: TGCAGTGGGACCCCCCATGGCAATCAGCCCCAGCATTTT
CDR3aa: CSGTPHGNQPQHF

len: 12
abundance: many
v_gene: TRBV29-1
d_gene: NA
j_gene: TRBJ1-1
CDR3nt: TGCAGCGTTGCGTCGTTGGGCGGTGAAGCTTTCTTT
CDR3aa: CSVASLGGEAFF

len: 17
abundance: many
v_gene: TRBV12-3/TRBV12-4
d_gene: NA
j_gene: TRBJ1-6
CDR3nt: TGTGCCAGCAGTTTAGGTTTAATAGGGCTTCGGAATTCACCCCTCCACTTT
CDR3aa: CASSLGLIGLRNSPLHF